This T cell receptor beta chain was documented in a study of patients and donors after allogeneic stem cell transplantation. Germline V gives CDR1 SEHNR, CDR2 FQNEAQ (reference sequence). The V and J ends lost 5 bases and 0 bases respectively, with 15 bases between them. The CDR3 extends over 16 amino acids. TCRdb used MiXCR to reprocess the RT-PCR reads, holding one entry per CDR3 protein. The sample records under 200,000 distinct CDR3 sequences, 24% being singletons. The rearrangement uses TRBV7-9 and TRBJ2-3; D gene ambiguous. The sample was blood, either unsorted or a sorted T cell fraction (not recorded which). The clonotype was recovered from a human donor who was either an allogeneic HSCT recipient or a stem cell or donor lymphocyte infusion donor (not recorded which). It is not recorded whose cells these are; they may come from a transplant donor. The CDR3 is CASSPIPAESTDTQYF. CDR3 sequence (DNA): TGTGCCAGCAGCCCGATCCCGGCCGAGAGCACAGATACGCAGTATTTT.